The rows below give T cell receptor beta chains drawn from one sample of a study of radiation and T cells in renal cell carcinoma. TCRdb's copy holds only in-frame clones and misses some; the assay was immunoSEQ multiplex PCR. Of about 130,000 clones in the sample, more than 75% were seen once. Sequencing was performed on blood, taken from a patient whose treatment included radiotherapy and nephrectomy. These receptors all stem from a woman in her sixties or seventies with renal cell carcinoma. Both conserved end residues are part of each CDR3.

CASSMAGGTGTISTLYEQYF	TRBV19	TRBJ2-7
CASSPVGGAQVNEQFF	TRBV5-1	TRBJ2-1
CASRALAGEQYF	TRBV27	TRBJ2-7
CASSQGPGYTF	TRBV14	TRBJ1-2
CASSVGAGPSTDTQYF	TRBV9	TRBJ2-3
CATSGATIQPQHF	TRBV6-1	TRBJ1-5
CASSGQGRGTEAFF	TRBV25-1	TRBJ1-1
CASSLRQPAYEQYF	TRBV5-1	TRBJ2-7
CASSQGSEFTSTDTQYF	TRBV4-3	TRBJ2-3
CASSLTGRGGYNEQFF	TRBV7-3	TRBJ2-1
CASIPTGGSFSPLHF	TRBV6-6	TRBJ1-6
CASRQGNYGYTF	TRBV19	TRBJ1-2
CASIARDREADMQYF	TRBV5-1	TRBJ2-3
CASSRQGIDTDTQYF	TRBV19	TRBJ2-3
CSARGFGYTF	TRBV20-1	TRBJ1-2
CASSPGLPGETQYF	TRBV18	TRBJ2-5
CASPKPGTGVSNQPQHF	TRBV27	TRBJ1-5
CASSLVVAPQATKLFF	TRBV28	TRBJ1-4
CASSIGQGRTEAFF	TRBV19	TRBJ1-1
CASSSKGTVNTEAFF	TRBV5-1	TRBJ1-1
CASSLLHEQFF	TRBV11-3	TRBJ2-1
CASKRTGTYEQYF	TRBV19	TRBJ2-7
CASSSSSYNEQFF	TRBV7-9	TRBJ2-1
CASRASSRTGDREQYF	TRBV19	TRBJ2-7
CASSYSGHGSEKLFF	TRBV6-5	TRBJ1-4
CASSEPREGIVNSPLHF	TRBV6-1	TRBJ1-6
CASSIPGQQDSRYF	TRBV19	TRBJ2-3
CAWSKTSFNYGYTF	TRBV30	TRBJ1-2
CAISGTGDTGELFF	TRBV10-3	TRBJ2-2
CASGNTGELFF	TRBV7-3	TRBJ2-2
CASSAQGAISGANVLTF	TRBV2	TRBJ2-6
CASSQPKELAGDNEQFF	TRBV4-2	TRBJ2-1
CSVARTHNEQFF	TRBV29-1	TRBJ2-1
CASSQETSYGYTF	TRBV14	TRBJ1-2
CASSPGLADRETQYF	TRBV7-3	TRBJ2-5
CASSPPLRGNTEAFF	TRBV5-5	TRBJ1-1
CAWSVFGRRGNSPLHF	TRBV30	TRBJ1-6
CASSLSFFRAGANVLTF	TRBV27	TRBJ2-6
CASQDRGHGYTF	TRBV19	TRBJ1-2
CASSIVVGPQHF	TRBV19	TRBJ1-5
CASSQDSGGFSPLHF	TRBV4-3	TRBJ1-6
CSESYGYTF	TRBV29-1	TRBJ1-2
CASSSPGQGANTEAFF	TRBV28	TRBJ1-1
CASSLAGLGDTQYF	TRBV7-2	TRBJ2-3
CASSLGGALVRTDTQYF	TRBV28	TRBJ2-3
CSVPVNYGYTF	TRBV29-1	TRBJ1-2
CASSQDEATDTQYF	TRBV4-1	TRBJ2-3
CASSKRASGVRETQYF	TRBV21-1	TRBJ2-5
CASSPGTHFGELFF	TRBV27	TRBJ2-2
CASSQAQVLRGNTGELFF	TRBV4-2	TRBJ2-2
CASSLRDRGAEAFF	TRBV7-9	TRBJ1-1
CASSLGGTSKQYF	TRBV5-5	TRBJ2-7
CASSVGLAPDTQYF	TRBV5-4	TRBJ2-3
CASSLERLQPTYEQYF	TRBV11-3	TRBJ2-7
CASSIDRTTEGYTF	TRBV19	TRBJ1-2
CASSLLGANTGELFF	TRBV5-1	TRBJ2-2
CASSPGGPLETQYF	TRBV7-9	TRBJ2-5
CASSLGTSTGELFF	TRBV5-1	TRBJ2-2
CASSQGGQKNIQYF	TRBV6-5	TRBJ2-4
CASSSRTDQETQYF	TRBV7-2	TRBJ2-5